The present T cell receptor beta chain was sequenced within a study of OX40 agonist ivuxolimab in advanced cancers. Study context: Across the patients, intravenous ivuxolimab was delivered every 2 weeks at 0.01 to 10 mg/kg.

CDR1 is LNHDA and CDR2 is SQIVND in the germline V gene (reference sequence). The CDR3 has 13 amino acids. Trimming shortened V by 6 bases and J by 1 base, and 9 bases separated the two germline ends. This table comes from immunoSEQ multiplex PCR, and its TCRdb copy is limited to in-frame clones, with some not included. The repertoire includes tens of thousands of clones, nearly 90% of them detected once, and approximately 0.3% sits in the top ten. Individuals having autoimmune disease history or systemic immunosuppression were not enrolled. Peripheral blood came from all dose cohorts at three timepoints.

This specimen was CD4+ or CD8+ T cells sorted from blood, taken in a trial of the OX40 agonist ivuxolimab. This clonotype was sampled from an adult with an advanced solid tumor such as melanoma, head and neck, liver or kidney cancer. This rearrangement joins TRBV19 to TRBJ2-5, with D uncertain. This CDR3 is CASRTSAQETQYF. In DNA form, the CDR3 reads TGTGCCAGTAGAACCTCGGCCCAAGAGACCCAGTACTTC.